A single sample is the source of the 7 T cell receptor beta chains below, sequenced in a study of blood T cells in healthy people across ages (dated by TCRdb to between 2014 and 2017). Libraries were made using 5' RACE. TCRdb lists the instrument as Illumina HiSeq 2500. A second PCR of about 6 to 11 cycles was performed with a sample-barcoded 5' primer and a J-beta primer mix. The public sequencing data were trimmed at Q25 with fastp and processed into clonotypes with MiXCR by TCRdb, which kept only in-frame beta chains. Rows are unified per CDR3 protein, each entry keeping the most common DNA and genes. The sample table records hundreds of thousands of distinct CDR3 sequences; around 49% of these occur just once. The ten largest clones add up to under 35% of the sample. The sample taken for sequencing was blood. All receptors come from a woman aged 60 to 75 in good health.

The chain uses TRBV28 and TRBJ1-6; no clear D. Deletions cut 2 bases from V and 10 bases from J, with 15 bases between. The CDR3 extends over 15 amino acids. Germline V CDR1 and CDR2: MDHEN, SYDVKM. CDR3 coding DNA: TGTGCCAGCAGTTTAGACCAGAAAGGGAGATCACCCCTCCACTTT. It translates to CASSLDQKGRSPLHF.

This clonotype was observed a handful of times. CDR3 in amino acids: CASSLTTGTSFSYEQYF. Written as DNA, the CDR3 is TGTGCCAGCAGCTTAACAACCGGGACTAGCTTCTCCTACGAGCAGTACTTC. The chain employs TRBV7-8 and TRBJ2-7; 9 positions agree with TRBD2. The CDR3 sequence is 17 residues long. The germline V gene has CDR1 SGHVS and CDR2 FQNEAQ. Trimming cost V 2 bases and J 0 bases; bases outside gene matches: 8. Drawing the rest from reference TRBV7-8 and TRBJ2-7, the complete variable domain is GAGVSQSPRYKVAKRGQDVALRCDPISGHVSLFWYQQALGQGPEFLTYFQNEAQLDKSGLPSDRFFAERPEGSVSTLKIQRTQQEDSAVYLCASSLTTGTSFSYEQYFGPGTRLTVT.

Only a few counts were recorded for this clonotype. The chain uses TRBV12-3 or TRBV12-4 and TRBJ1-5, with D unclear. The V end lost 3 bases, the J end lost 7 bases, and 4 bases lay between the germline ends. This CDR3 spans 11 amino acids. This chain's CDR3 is CASSFGQPQHF. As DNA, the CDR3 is TGTGCCAGCAGTTTTGGGCAGCCCCAGCATTTT.

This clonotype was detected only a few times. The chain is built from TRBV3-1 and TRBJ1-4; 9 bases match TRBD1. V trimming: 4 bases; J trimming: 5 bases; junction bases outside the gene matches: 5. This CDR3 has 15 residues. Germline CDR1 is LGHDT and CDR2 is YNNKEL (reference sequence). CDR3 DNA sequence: TGTGCCAGCAGCCTTCGGACAGGGGAAAATGAAAAACTGTTTTTT. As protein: CASSLRTGENEKLFF.

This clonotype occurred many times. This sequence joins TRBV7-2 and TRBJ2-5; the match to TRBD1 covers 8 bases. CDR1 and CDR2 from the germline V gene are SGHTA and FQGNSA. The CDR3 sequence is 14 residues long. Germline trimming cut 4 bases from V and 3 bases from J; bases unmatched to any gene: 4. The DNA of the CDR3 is TGTGCCAGCAGCTCAAACAGGGGGAAAGAGACCCAGTACTTC. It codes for CASSSNRGKETQYF.

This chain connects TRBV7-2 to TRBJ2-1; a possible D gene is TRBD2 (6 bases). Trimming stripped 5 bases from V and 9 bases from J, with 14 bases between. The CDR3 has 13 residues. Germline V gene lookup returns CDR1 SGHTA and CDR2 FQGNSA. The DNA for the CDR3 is TGTGCCAGCAGCCGGCCTAGCGTCGGTGAGCAGTTCTTC. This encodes CASSRPSVGEQFF.

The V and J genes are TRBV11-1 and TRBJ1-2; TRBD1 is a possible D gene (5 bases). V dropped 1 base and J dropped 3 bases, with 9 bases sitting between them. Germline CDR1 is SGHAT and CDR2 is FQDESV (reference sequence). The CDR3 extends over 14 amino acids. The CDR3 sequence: CASSLDGGDYGYTF. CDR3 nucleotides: TGTGCCAGCAGCTTAGACGGAGGGGACTATGGCTACACCTTC. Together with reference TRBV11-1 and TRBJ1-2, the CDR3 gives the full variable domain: EAEVAQSPRYKITEKSQAVAFWCDPISGHATLYWYRQILGQGPELLVQFQDESVVDDSQLPKDRFSAERLKGVDSTLKIQPAELGDSAMYLCASSLDGGDYGYTFGSGTRLTVV.